This is a list of T cell receptor beta chains from one sample in a study of blood T cell repertoires in COVID-19. The method was immunoSEQ multiplex PCR; TCRdb's version includes in-frame clones alone and lacks a portion of them. This sample yields some 120,000 clones, of which around nine tenths are seen a single time; 4.6% belongs to the top ten. Sequencing was done on a sample of peripheral blood. These receptors were obtained from a man aged 55-75 years with COVID-19, enrolled during active disease. Each CDR3 is given with its conserved first and last residue. D genes are given only for firm matches. A clone size is listed for some rows: how often the clone was seen (once, few, many), or a class if it is expanded.

d_call: TRBD2
clone_size: .
v_call: TRBV29-1
j_call: TRBJ2-1
cdr3_nt: TGCAGCGCCTTGACTAGCGGGTCTCTTGGAAATGAGCAGTTCTTC
cdr3_aa: CSALTSGSLGNEQFF

d_call: .
clone_size: .
v_call: TRBV9
j_call: TRBJ1-1
cdr3_nt: TGTGCCAGCAGCGTATCCGGGAACACTGAAGCTTTCTTT
cdr3_aa: CASSVSGNTEAFF

d_call: .
clone_size: .
v_call: TRBV20-1
j_call: TRBJ2-7
cdr3_nt: TGCAGTGCTAGTGAATCGGGACTCACCTACGAGCAGTACTTC
cdr3_aa: CSASESGLTYEQYF

d_call: .
clone_size: .
v_call: TRBV15
j_call: TRBJ2-3
cdr3_nt: TGTGCCACCAGCGAATATGGCAGGGGGGCACTCCGGGGCACAGATACGCAGTATTTT
cdr3_aa: CATSEYGRGALRGTDTQYF

d_call: TRBD1
clone_size: .
v_call: TRBV18
j_call: TRBJ1-1
cdr3_nt: TGTGCCAGCTCAGCCGACAGGGGGCTTGGAACTGAAGCTTTCTTT
cdr3_aa: CASSADRGLGTEAFF

d_call: .
clone_size: .
v_call: TRBV9
j_call: TRBJ2-3
cdr3_nt: TGTGCCAGCAGCGTAGTGGTGGCGGCAGATACGCAGTATTTT
cdr3_aa: CASSVVVAADTQYF

d_call: TRBD2
clone_size: .
v_call: TRBV5-1
j_call: TRBJ2-5
cdr3_nt: TGCGCCAGCAGCACAGAGGGAGGGGAAGAGACCCAGTACTTC
cdr3_aa: CASSTEGGEETQYF

d_call: TRBD1
clone_size: .
v_call: TRBV9
j_call: TRBJ2-2
cdr3_nt: TGTGCCAGCAGCGTTCCCGGGACAGAGAACACCGGGGAGCTGTTTTTT
cdr3_aa: CASSVPGTENTGELFF

d_call: TRBD2
clone_size: .
v_call: TRBV5-5
j_call: TRBJ2-2
cdr3_nt: TGTGCCAGCAGCTTGGCGGGGGGTGGTAACACCGGGGAGCTGTTTTTT
cdr3_aa: CASSLAGGGNTGELFF

d_call: TRBD1
clone_size: .
v_call: TRBV5-6
j_call: TRBJ2-7
cdr3_nt: TGTGCCAGCAGCCCCGGGACAGGGATCTACGAGCAGTACTTC
cdr3_aa: CASSPGTGIYEQYF

d_call: .
clone_size: .
v_call: TRBV10-3
j_call: TRBJ2-5
cdr3_nt: TGTGCCATCAGTGAGCGCGGCTCCGGACAGTTTCAGGAGACCCAGTACTTC
cdr3_aa: CAISERGSGQFQETQYF

d_call: .
clone_size: .
v_call: TRBV5-4
j_call: TRBJ2-3
cdr3_nt: TGTGCCAGCAGCTTGGGGGGGAGGCCCACAGATACGCAGTATTTT
cdr3_aa: CASSLGGRPTDTQYF

d_call: .
clone_size: .
v_call: TRBV11-3
j_call: TRBJ1-1
cdr3_nt: TGTGCCAGCAAGGGGGGGGCTTACGATGAAGCTTTCTTT
cdr3_aa: CASKGGAYDEAFF

d_call: TRBD1
clone_size: .
v_call: TRBV7-9
j_call: TRBJ2-7
cdr3_nt: TGTGCCAGCAGCCATTGGGACAGAGGATACGAGCAGTACTTC
cdr3_aa: CASSHWDRGYEQYF

d_call: TRBD1
clone_size: once
v_call: TRBV18
j_call: TRBJ2-1
cdr3_nt: TGTGCCAGCTCACCCCGACAGGGTAGGCCCAATGAGCAGTTCTTC
cdr3_aa: CASSPRQGRPNEQFF

d_call: .
clone_size: .
v_call: TRBV6-1
j_call: TRBJ1-1
cdr3_nt: TGTGCCAGCAGTGAAAGCAGGAAGGGGATGGACACTGAAGCTTTCTTT
cdr3_aa: CASSESRKGMDTEAFF

d_call: TRBD1
clone_size: .
v_call: TRBV2
j_call: TRBJ1-1
cdr3_nt: TGTGCCAGCAGCCTTCAGGGGGCTCTCACTGAAGCTTTCTTT
cdr3_aa: CASSLQGALTEAFF

d_call: .
clone_size: .
v_call: TRBV7-9
j_call: TRBJ1-5
cdr3_nt: TGTGCCAGCAGCTCCGGGGGGGGCGCGGGCAATCAGCCCCAGCATTTT
cdr3_aa: CASSSGGGAGNQPQHF

d_call: .
clone_size: .
v_call: TRBV19
j_call: TRBJ1-2
cdr3_nt: TGTGCCAGTAGTACCCGACAGCCGGAGGGCTACACCTTC
cdr3_aa: CASSTRQPEGYTF

d_call: .
clone_size: .
v_call: TRBV10-3
j_call: TRBJ1-3
cdr3_nt: TGTGCCATCAGCCAGGCAGGGGGAAACACCATATATTTT
cdr3_aa: CAISQAGGNTIYF

d_call: .
clone_size: once
v_call: TRBV20-1
j_call: TRBJ2-1
cdr3_nt: TGCAGTGCTAGAGTAGGGACAACGCAGTTCTTC
cdr3_aa: CSARVGTTQFF

d_call: .
clone_size: .
v_call: TRBV27
j_call: TRBJ2-7
cdr3_nt: TGTGCCAGTCGTAGAGGATCCGAGCAGTACTTC
cdr3_aa: CASRRGSEQYF

d_call: TRBD2
clone_size: .
v_call: TRBV27
j_call: TRBJ2-1
cdr3_nt: TGTGCCAGCAGTTCTTCTAGCGGGAGGCCGCCGGGGTGGGAGCAGTTCTTC
cdr3_aa: CASSSSSGRPPGWEQFF

d_call: TRBD2
clone_size: .
v_call: TRBV24-1
j_call: TRBJ2-5
cdr3_nt: TGTGCCACCAGTGATTTGAGGGCGGGGGGACAAGAGACCCAGTACTTC
cdr3_aa: CATSDLRAGGQETQYF

d_call: .
clone_size: .
v_call: TRBV5-4
j_call: TRBJ2-5
cdr3_nt: TGTGCCAGCAGCTTGCAGACGGGGGCCCAGTACTTC
cdr3_aa: CASSLQTGAQYF

d_call: TRBD1
clone_size: few
v_call: TRBV27
j_call: TRBJ2-7
cdr3_nt: TGTGCCAGCAGCTATGGGGACAGCAGCTACGAGCAGTACTTC
cdr3_aa: CASSYGDSSYEQYF

d_call: TRBD2
clone_size: .
v_call: TRBV5-1
j_call: TRBJ2-5
cdr3_nt: TGCGCCAGCAGTCCGTGGTCTAGCGGGACGTGGGAGACCCAGTACTTC
cdr3_aa: CASSPWSSGTWETQYF

d_call: .
clone_size: few
v_call: TRBV5-1
j_call: TRBJ2-1
cdr3_nt: TGCGCCAGCAGCTTTGGAGGGGTAAGCGATGAGCAGTTCTTC
cdr3_aa: CASSFGGVSDEQFF

d_call: TRBD1
clone_size: .
v_call: TRBV5-1
j_call: TRBJ2-5
cdr3_nt: TGCGCCAGCAGCACGGAGACAGGGAAGGAGACCCAGTACTTC
cdr3_aa: CASSTETGKETQYF

d_call: .
clone_size: .
v_call: TRBV12-3/TRBV12-4
j_call: TRBJ1-1
cdr3_nt: TGTGCCAGCAGCAGGGGAGTGGACACTGAAGCTTTCTTT
cdr3_aa: CASSRGVDTEAFF

d_call: TRBD2
clone_size: .
v_call: TRBV24-1
j_call: TRBJ2-1
cdr3_nt: TGTGCCACCAGTGATGCTTCTAGCGGGAGGGCGCATGAGCAGTTCTTC
cdr3_aa: CATSDASSGRAHEQFF

d_call: TRBD1
clone_size: few
v_call: TRBV28
j_call: TRBJ2-1
cdr3_nt: TGTGCCAGCAGCCAAAACAGGGGCCGCGGTTCTGAGCAGTTCTTC
cdr3_aa: CASSQNRGRGSEQFF

d_call: TRBD1
clone_size: few
v_call: TRBV27
j_call: TRBJ2-7
cdr3_nt: TGTGCCAGCAGACCCGTATGGGACAGCGCCTACGAGCAGTACTTC
cdr3_aa: CASRPVWDSAYEQYF

d_call: .
clone_size: once
v_call: TRBV3-1/TRBV3-2
j_call: TRBJ2-1
cdr3_nt: TGTGCCAGCAGCCAAGCCGACAATGAGCAGTTCTTC
cdr3_aa: CASSQADNEQFF

d_call: TRBD1
clone_size: .
v_call: TRBV28
j_call: TRBJ2-5
cdr3_nt: TGTGCCAGCAGCCAACTGGACAGGGTCTCGGAGACCCAGTACTTC
cdr3_aa: CASSQLDRVSETQYF

d_call: .
clone_size: .
v_call: TRBV5-1
j_call: TRBJ1-2
cdr3_nt: TGCGCCAGCAGCTTGGCCTGGGGCAGGGATATGAACTATGGCTACACCTTC
cdr3_aa: CASSLAWGRDMNYGYTF

d_call: TRBD1
clone_size: .
v_call: TRBV6-2/TRBV6-3
j_call: TRBJ1-5
cdr3_nt: TGTGCCAGCAGCGGGACAGGACCTAATCAGCCCCAGCATTTT
cdr3_aa: CASSGTGPNQPQHF

d_call: TRBD1
clone_size: .
v_call: TRBV27
j_call: TRBJ1-1
cdr3_nt: TGTGCCAGCAGGGGACAGGGGGAGAACACTGAAGCTTTCTTT
cdr3_aa: CASRGQGENTEAFF

d_call: .
clone_size: .
v_call: TRBV19
j_call: TRBJ1-5
cdr3_nt: TGTGCCAGTAGTATAACCACTTTTTATAGCAATCAGCCCCAGCATTTT
cdr3_aa: CASSITTFYSNQPQHF

d_call: TRBD1
clone_size: .
v_call: TRBV30
j_call: TRBJ1-5
cdr3_nt: TGTGCCTGGAGTAGGGACAGGGGATACCAGCCCCAGCATTTT
cdr3_aa: CAWSRDRGYQPQHF

d_call: .
clone_size: once
v_call: TRBV2
j_call: TRBJ1-6
cdr3_nt: TGTGCCAGCAGTGAAGAAGGGGCAAGCTCCTATAATTCACCCCTCCACTTT
cdr3_aa: CASSEEGASSYNSPLHF

d_call: .
clone_size: .
v_call: TRBV5-5
j_call: TRBJ1-5
cdr3_nt: TGTGCCAGCAGCCCTTCCCGACAGTCCGATCAGCCCCAGCATTTT
cdr3_aa: CASSPSRQSDQPQHF

d_call: .
clone_size: .
v_call: TRBV9
j_call: TRBJ2-1
cdr3_nt: TGTGCCAGCAGCCCGTACTACAATGAGCAGTTCTTC
cdr3_aa: CASSPYYNEQFF

d_call: .
clone_size: .
v_call: TRBV5-4
j_call: TRBJ1-2
cdr3_nt: TGTGCCAGCAGCTTGGAGGGGATCGGCTATGGCTACACCTTC
cdr3_aa: CASSLEGIGYGYTF

d_call: TRBD1
clone_size: once
v_call: TRBV28
j_call: TRBJ1-4
cdr3_nt: TGTGCCAGCAGTTCCGGGACAGGGGACCATGAAAAACTGTTTTTT
cdr3_aa: CASSSGTGDHEKLFF

d_call: TRBD1
clone_size: .
v_call: TRBV5-4
j_call: TRBJ1-4
cdr3_nt: TGTGCCAGCAGATCAGGGGGCTCCGGTGAAAAACTGTTTTTT
cdr3_aa: CASRSGGSGEKLFF

d_call: TRBD1
clone_size: .
v_call: TRBV27
j_call: TRBJ1-1
cdr3_nt: TGTGCCAGCAGTTCAGGCAGGGGGGCTGAAGCTTTCTTT
cdr3_aa: CASSSGRGAEAFF

d_call: TRBD1
clone_size: once
v_call: TRBV3-1/TRBV3-2
j_call: TRBJ1-4
cdr3_nt: TGTGCCAGCCGGGGAGCACAGGGGAATGAAAAACTGTTTTTT
cdr3_aa: CASRGAQGNEKLFF

d_call: TRBD2
clone_size: .
v_call: TRBV2
j_call: TRBJ2-1
cdr3_nt: TGTGCCAGCAGCTTAGGACTAGCGGTCAGCTCCTACAATGAGCAGTTCTTC
cdr3_aa: CASSLGLAVSSYNEQFF

d_call: .
clone_size: .
v_call: TRBV19
j_call: TRBJ2-2
cdr3_nt: TGTGCCAGTAGTTCTTCGACAGCGCTGAACACCGGGGAGCTGTTTTTT
cdr3_aa: CASSSSTALNTGELFF

d_call: .
clone_size: .
v_call: TRBV7-2
j_call: TRBJ1-2
cdr3_nt: TGTGCCAGCAGCTTAGATTGGGGGGACTATGGCTACACCTTC
cdr3_aa: CASSLDWGDYGYTF

d_call: .
clone_size: .
v_call: TRBV21-1
j_call: TRBJ1-5
cdr3_nt: TGTGCCAGCAGTCCCCGTAAGGGACAGGGCAGGAGTAGCAATCAGCCCCAGCATTTT
cdr3_aa: CASSPRKGQGRSSNQPQHF

d_call: TRBD2
clone_size: .
v_call: TRBV18
j_call: TRBJ2-3
cdr3_nt: TGTGCCAGCTCACCACCGTCAAGCGGGAGAGGCACAGATACGCAGTATTTT
cdr3_aa: CASSPPSSGRGTDTQYF

d_call: TRBD2
clone_size: .
v_call: TRBV25-1
j_call: TRBJ2-7
cdr3_nt: TGTGCCAGCAGCGGGACTAGCGGGAGTTACGAGCAGTACTTC
cdr3_aa: CASSGTSGSYEQYF

d_call: .
clone_size: .
v_call: TRBV29-1
j_call: TRBJ1-1
cdr3_nt: TGCAGCGTTGTGGAAGAGGTCACTGAAGCTTTCTTT
cdr3_aa: CSVVEEVTEAFF

d_call: TRBD2
clone_size: .
v_call: TRBV4-3
j_call: TRBJ2-6
cdr3_nt: TGCGCCAGCAGCCAAGATGTACTAGCGGGCGTCAGCTCTGGGGCCAACGTCCTGACTTTC
cdr3_aa: CASSQDVLAGVSSGANVLTF